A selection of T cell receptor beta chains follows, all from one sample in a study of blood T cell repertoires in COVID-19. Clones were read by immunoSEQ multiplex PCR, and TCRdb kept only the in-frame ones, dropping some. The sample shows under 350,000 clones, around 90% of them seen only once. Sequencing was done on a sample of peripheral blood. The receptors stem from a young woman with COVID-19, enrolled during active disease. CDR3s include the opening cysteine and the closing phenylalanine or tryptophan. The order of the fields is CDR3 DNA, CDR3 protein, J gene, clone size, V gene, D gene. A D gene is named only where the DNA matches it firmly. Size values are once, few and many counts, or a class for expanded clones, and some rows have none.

TGCGCCAGCAGTTACGGGACTAGCGGACCCACAGATACGCAGTATTTT | CASSYGTSGPTDTQYF | TRBJ2-3 | - | TRBV5-1 | TRBD2
TGTGCCAGCGGTTATGCGGGGCCCATCAATGAAGCTTTCTTT | CASGYAGPINEAFF | TRBJ1-1 | - | TRBV7-9 | -
TGCGCCCCGCACTGGGCAGTAAGCTCCTATAATTCACCCCTCCACTTT | CAPHWAVSSYNSPLHF | TRBJ1-6 | - | TRBV23-1 | -
TGCGCCAGCAGCCAAGAAGACCGGGATCAGCCCCAGCATTTT | CASSQEDRDQPQHF | TRBJ1-5 | - | TRBV4-1 | -
TGCGCCAGCAGCTCTAGCGGGAGTGAGACCGGGGAGCTGTTTTTT | CASSSSGSETGELFF | TRBJ2-2 | - | TRBV5-1 | TRBD2
TGTGCCAGCGTTGCTACTAGCGGGAGCCTAGAGCAGTTCTTC | CASVATSGSLEQFF | TRBJ2-1 | - | TRBV25-1 | TRBD2
TGTGCCAGCAGACAACCGGGACAGGGGGCCGGCGGGGGCACCGGGGAGCTGTTTTTT | CASRQPGQGAGGGTGELFF | TRBJ2-2 | - | TRBV28 | TRBD1
TGTGCCAGCAGCTTGGGGGCGACCGGGGAGCTGTTTTTT | CASSLGATGELFF | TRBJ2-2 | - | TRBV7-2 | -
TGTGCCATCAGTGACCCAACGGGAGCTCAGCCCCAGCATTTT | CAISDPTGAQPQHF | TRBJ1-5 | - | TRBV10-3 | -
TGTGCCAGCAGCCCGTTGCCAGATTTCTACGAGCAGTACTTC | CASSPLPDFYEQYF | TRBJ2-7 | - | TRBV5-6 | -
TGTGCCAGCAGCTTAGCCCTGAATCAGCCCCAGCATTTT | CASSLALNQPQHF | TRBJ1-5 | few | TRBV7-2 | -
TGCGCCAGCAGCTTTAGCGGCAGGGAGCGTAATGAGCAGTTCTTC | CASSFSGRERNEQFF | TRBJ2-1 | once | TRBV5-1 | -
TGTGCCAGTAGTATAGGCCCCGGACAGCCACAAACAGATACGCAGTATTTT | CASSIGPGQPQTDTQYF | TRBJ2-3 | - | TRBV19 | -
TGTGCCAGCAGCTCGGGACTAGCGGGAGTGGCAGATACGCAGTATTTT | CASSSGLAGVADTQYF | TRBJ2-3 | - | TRBV5-4 | TRBD2
TGTGCCAGCAGTTTTGCACAGGGGATCAATCAGCCCCAGCATTTT | CASSFAQGINQPQHF | TRBJ1-5 | - | TRBV28 | TRBD1
TGTGCTAGCAGTCCAACTAGCGGGAGAAACAATGAGCAGTTCTTC | CASSPTSGRNNEQFF | TRBJ2-1 | - | TRBV7-7 | TRBD2
TGTGCCAGTAGTATCGGAGGACCCCGACAGCTGTTTTTT | CASSIGGPRQLFF | TRBJ2-2 | - | TRBV19 | -
TGTGCCAGCAGTGGAGACAACAGCTTTAGCAATCAGCCCCAGCATTTT | CASSGDNSFSNQPQHF | TRBJ1-5 | - | TRBV2 | -
TGTGCCAGCAGGAGGGCTACAACTAATGAAAAACTGTTTTTT | CASRRATTNEKLFF | TRBJ1-4 | - | TRBV2 | -
TGTGCCTGGAGGGGGACAGGGGGTAATCAGCCCCAGCATTTT | CAWRGTGGNQPQHF | TRBJ1-5 | - | TRBV30 | TRBD1
TGTGCCAGTAGTCTCGGGACAGGGGCTATTGTTGGGGATGAAAAACTGTTTTTT | CASSLGTGAIVGDEKLFF | TRBJ1-4 | - | TRBV19 | TRBD1
TGTGCCAGCTGGTCCGGCCTAGCGGGAGTCGTCTCCTACAATGAGCAGTTCTTC | CASWSGLAGVVSYNEQFF | TRBJ2-1 | - | TRBV28 | TRBD2
TGCAGCGGGATTAGCCCTTCCTACAATGAGCAGTTCTTC | CSGISPSYNEQFF | TRBJ2-1 | once | TRBV29-1 | -
TGTGCCAGCAGCCAAGGACAAACGGCAAACACCATATATTTT | CASSQGQTANTIYF | TRBJ1-3 | - | TRBV3-1/TRBV3-2 | -